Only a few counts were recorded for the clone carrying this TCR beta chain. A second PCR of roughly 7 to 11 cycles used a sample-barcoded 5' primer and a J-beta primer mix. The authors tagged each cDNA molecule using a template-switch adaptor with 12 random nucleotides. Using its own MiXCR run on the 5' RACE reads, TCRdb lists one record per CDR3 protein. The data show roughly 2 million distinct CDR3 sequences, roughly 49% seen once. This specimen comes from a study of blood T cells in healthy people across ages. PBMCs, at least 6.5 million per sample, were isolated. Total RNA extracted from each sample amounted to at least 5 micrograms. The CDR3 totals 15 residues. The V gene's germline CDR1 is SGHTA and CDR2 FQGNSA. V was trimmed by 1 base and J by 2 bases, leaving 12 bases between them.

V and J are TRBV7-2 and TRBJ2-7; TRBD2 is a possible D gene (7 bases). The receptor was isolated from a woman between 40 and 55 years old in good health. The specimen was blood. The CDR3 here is CASSLEGGDTYEQYF. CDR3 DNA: TGTGCCAGCAGCTTAGAGGGGGGGGACACCTACGAGCAGTACTTC.